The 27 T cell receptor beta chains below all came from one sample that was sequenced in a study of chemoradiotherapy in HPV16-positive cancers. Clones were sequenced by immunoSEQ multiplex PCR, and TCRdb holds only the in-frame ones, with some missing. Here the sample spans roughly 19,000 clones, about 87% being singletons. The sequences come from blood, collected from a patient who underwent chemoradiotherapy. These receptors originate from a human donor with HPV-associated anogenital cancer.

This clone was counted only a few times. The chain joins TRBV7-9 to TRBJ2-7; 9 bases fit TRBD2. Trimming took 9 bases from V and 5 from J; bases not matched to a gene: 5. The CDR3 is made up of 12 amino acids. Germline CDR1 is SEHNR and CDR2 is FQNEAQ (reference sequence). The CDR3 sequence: CASVGLADEQYF. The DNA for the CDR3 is TGTGCCAGTGTGGGACTAGCCGACGAGCAGTACTTC.

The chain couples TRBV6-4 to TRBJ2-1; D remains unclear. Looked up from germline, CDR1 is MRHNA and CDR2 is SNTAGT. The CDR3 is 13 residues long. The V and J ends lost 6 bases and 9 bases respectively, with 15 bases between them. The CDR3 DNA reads TGTGCCAGCAGCGCGACATTGTTTTCTGAGCAGTTCTTC. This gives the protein CASSATLFSEQFF.

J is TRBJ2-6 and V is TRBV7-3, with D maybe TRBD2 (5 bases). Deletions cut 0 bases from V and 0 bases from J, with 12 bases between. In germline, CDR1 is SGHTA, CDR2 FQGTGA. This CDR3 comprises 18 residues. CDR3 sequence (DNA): TGTGCCAGCAGCTTAACGTTAAAACGGGACTCTGGGGCCAACGTCCTGACTTTC. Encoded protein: CASSLTLKRDSGANVLTF.

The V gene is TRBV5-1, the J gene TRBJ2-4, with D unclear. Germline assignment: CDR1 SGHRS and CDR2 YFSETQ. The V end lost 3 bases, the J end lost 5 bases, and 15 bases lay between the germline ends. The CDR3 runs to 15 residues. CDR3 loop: CASSSRIAYQNIQYF. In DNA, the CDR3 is TGCGCCAGCAGCTCAAGGATAGCCTATCAAAACATTCAGTACTTC.

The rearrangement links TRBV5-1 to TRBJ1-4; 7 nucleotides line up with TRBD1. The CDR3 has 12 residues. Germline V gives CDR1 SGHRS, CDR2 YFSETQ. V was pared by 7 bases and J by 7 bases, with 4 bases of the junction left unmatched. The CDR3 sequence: CASGQDAEKLFF. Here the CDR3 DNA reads TGCGCCAGCGGACAGGATGCTGAAAAACTGTTTTTT.

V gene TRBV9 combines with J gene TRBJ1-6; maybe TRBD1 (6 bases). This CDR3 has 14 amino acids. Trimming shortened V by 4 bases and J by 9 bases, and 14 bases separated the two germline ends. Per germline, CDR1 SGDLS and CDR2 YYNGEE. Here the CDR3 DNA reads TGTGCCAGCAGCTCTGCCGGACAGTTTTCACCCCTCCACTTT. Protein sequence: CASSSAGQFSPLHF.

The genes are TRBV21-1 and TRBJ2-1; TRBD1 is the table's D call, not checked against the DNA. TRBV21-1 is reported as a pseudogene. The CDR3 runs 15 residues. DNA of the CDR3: TGTGCCAGCAGGTGGACAGGTAGGTTTGGGTATGAGCAGTTCTTC. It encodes CASRWTGRFGYEQFF.

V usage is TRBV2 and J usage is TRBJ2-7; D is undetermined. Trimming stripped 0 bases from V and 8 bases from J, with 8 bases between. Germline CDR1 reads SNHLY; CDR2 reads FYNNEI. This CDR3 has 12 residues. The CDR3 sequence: CASSEAQWQQYF. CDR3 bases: TGTGCCAGCAGTGAAGCGCAGTGGCAGCAGTACTTC. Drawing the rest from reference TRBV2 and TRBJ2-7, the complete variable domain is EPEVTQTPSHQVTQMGQEVILRCVPISNHLYFYWYRQILGQKVEFLVSFYNNEISEKSEIFDDQFSVERPDGSNFTLKIRSTKLEDSAMYFCASSEAQWQQYFGPGTRLTVT.

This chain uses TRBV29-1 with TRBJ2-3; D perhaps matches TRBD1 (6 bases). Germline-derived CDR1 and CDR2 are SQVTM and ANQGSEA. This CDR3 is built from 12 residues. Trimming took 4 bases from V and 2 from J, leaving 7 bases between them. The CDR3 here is CSVGDTTDTQYF. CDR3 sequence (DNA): TGCAGCGTTGGGGACACCACAGATACGCAGTATTTT.

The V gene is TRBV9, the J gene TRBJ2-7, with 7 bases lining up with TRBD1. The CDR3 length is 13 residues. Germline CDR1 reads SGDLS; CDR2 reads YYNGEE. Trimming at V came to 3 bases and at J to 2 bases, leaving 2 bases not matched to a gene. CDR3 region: CASSAGQAYEQYF. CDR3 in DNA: TGTGCCAGCAGCGCCGGACAGGCCTACGAGCAGTACTTC.

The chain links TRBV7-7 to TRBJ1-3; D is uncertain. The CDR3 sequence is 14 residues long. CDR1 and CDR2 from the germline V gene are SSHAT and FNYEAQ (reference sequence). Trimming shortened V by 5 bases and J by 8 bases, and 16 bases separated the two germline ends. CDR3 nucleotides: TGTGCCAGCAGCCCCTCGCTGACTGGGGACACCATATATTTT. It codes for CASSPSLTGDTIYF.

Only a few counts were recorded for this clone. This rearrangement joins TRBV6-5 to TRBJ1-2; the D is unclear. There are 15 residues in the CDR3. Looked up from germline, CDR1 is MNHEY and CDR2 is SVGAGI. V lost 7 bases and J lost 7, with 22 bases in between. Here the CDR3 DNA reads TGTGCCAGCACCCCCTACCCGGACCGTTTATTTGGCTACACCTTC. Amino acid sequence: CASTPYPDRLFGYTF.

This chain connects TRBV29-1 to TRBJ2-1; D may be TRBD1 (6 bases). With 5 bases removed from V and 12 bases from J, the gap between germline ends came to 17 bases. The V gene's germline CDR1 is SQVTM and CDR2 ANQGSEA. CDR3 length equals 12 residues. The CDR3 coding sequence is TGCAGCGTTAGTCTGCAGGGGCTGGGGCAGTTCTTC. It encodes CSVSLQGLGQFF.

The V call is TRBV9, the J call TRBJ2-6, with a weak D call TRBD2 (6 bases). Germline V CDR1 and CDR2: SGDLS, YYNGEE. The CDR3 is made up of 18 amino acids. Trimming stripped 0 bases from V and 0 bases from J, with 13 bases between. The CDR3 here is CASSVVPTGGSGANVLTF. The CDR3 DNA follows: TGTGCCAGCAGCGTAGTGCCCACCGGGGGCTCTGGGGCCAACGTCCTGACTTTC.

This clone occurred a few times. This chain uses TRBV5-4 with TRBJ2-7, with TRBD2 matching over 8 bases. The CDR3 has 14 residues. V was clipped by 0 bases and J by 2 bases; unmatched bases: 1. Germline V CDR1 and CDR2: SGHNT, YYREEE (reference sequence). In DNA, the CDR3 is TGTGCCAGCAGCTTGGATAGCGGGACCTACGAGCAGTACTTC. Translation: CASSLDSGTYEQYF.

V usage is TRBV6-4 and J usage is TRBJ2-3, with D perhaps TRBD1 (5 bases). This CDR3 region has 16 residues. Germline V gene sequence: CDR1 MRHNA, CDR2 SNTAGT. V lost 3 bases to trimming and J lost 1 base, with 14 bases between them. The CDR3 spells CASSESAGSGTDTQYF. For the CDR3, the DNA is TGTGCCAGCAGTGAATCGGCAGGGTCGGGCACAGATACGCAGTATTTT.

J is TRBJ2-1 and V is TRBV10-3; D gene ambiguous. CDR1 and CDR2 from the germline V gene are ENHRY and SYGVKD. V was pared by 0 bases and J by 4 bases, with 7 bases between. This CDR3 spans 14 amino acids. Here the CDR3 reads CAISESVLYNEQFF. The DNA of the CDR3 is TGTGCCATCAGTGAGTCCGTCCTATACAATGAGCAGTTCTTC.

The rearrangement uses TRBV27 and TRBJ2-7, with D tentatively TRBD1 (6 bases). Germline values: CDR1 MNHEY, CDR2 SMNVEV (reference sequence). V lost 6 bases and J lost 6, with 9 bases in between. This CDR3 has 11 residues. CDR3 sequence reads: CASSPGVEQYF. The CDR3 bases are TGTGCCAGCAGCCCAGGGGTCGAGCAGTACTTC.

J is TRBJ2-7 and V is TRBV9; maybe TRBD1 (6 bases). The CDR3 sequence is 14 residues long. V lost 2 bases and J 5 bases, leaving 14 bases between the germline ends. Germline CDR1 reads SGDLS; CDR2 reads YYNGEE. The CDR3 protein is CASSVEQGLHEQYF. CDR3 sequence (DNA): TGTGCCAGCAGCGTTGAACAGGGTCTCCACGAGCAGTACTTC.

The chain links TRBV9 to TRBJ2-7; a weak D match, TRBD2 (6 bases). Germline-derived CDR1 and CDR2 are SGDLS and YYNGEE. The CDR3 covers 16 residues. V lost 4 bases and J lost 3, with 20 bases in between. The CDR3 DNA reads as TGTGCCAGCAGCCCTCGTGGGGGGAACTTTAACTACGAGCAGTACTTC. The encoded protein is CASSPRGGNFNYEQYF.

The CDR3 nucleotides are TGCAGCGTTGAGTTTGGGGTTGGCACTGAAGCTTTCTTT. This translates into CSVEFGVGTEAFF. The chain employs TRBV29-1 and TRBJ1-1; D is unresolved. Germline V CDR1 and CDR2: SQVTM, ANQGSEA. The CDR3 is 13 residues long. V was trimmed by 3 bases and J by 4 bases, leaving 12 bases between them.

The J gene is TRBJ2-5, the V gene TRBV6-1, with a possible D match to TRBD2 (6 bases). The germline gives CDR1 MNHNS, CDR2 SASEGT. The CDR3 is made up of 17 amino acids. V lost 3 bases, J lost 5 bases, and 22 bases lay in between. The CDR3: CASSDSQRALIGETQYF. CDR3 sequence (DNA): TGTGCCAGCAGTGATAGTCAGCGGGCGCTCATCGGGGAGACCCAGTACTTC.

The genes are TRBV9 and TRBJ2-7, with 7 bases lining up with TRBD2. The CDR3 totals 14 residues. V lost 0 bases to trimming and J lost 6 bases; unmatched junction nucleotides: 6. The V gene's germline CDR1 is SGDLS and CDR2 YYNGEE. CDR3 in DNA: TGTGCCAGCAGCGTAGCGGGGGGATTGGGCGAGCAGTACTTC. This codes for CASSVAGGLGEQYF.

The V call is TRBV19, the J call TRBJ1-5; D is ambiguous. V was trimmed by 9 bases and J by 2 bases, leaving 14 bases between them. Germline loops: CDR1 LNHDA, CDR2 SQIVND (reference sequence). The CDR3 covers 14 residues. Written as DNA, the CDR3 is TGTGCCAGCCAGGCCTCGGGAGGCAATCAGCCCCAGCATTTT. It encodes CASQASGGNQPQHF.

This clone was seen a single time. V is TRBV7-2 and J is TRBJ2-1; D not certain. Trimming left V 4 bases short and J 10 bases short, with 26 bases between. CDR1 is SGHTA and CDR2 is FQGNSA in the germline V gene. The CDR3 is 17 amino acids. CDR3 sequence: CASSWYQTSSGSREQFF. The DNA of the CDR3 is TGTGCCAGCAGCTGGTACCAGACCTCATCAGGTTCTAGAGAGCAGTTCTTC.

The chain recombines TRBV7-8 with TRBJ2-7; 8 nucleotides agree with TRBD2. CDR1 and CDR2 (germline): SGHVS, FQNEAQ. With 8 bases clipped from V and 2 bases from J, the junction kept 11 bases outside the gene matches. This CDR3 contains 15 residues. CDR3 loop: CASLSSGGGTYEQYF. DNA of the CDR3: TGTGCCAGCCTCTCCAGCGGCGGGGGGACCTACGAGCAGTACTTC.

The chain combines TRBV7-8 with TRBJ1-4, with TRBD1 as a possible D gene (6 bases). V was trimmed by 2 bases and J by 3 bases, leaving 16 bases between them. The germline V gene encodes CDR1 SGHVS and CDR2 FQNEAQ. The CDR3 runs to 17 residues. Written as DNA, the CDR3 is TGTGCCAGCAGCTTAAAGCCCCAGGGGTGGGCTAATGAAAAACTGTTTTTT. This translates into CASSLKPQGWANEKLFF.